This T cell receptor beta chain was sequenced for a study of T cell changes during pregnancy in multiple sclerosis. Assay: immunoSEQ multiplex PCR; the TCRdb copy retains only in-frame clones and omits some. The sample contains 70,000 to 95,000 clones, 85% to 95% of which appear only once. Germline CDR1 MNHNS, CDR2 SASEGT. J gave up 4 bases and V 3 bases, and 6 bases lay outside the gene matches. The CDR3 extends over 15 amino acids. The sequence was obtained from a female donor with multiple sclerosis, enrolled in a pregnancy study. The sample here was peripheral blood, taken in the second trimester of pregnancy. J is TRBJ2-1 and V is TRBV6-1; 7 bases map to TRBD2. This CDR3 is CASSEKRGIYNEQFF. The CDR3 coding sequence is TGTGCCAGCAGTGAGAAGCGGGGTATATACAATGAGCAGTTCTTC.